This TCR beta chain is from a study of beta chain features in type 1 diabetes. Germline-derived CDR1 and CDR2 are MNHEY and SMNVEV (reference sequence). CDR3 length: 14 residues. Trimming stripped 5 bases from V and 6 bases from J, with 14 bases between. In all sorted populations, purity surpassed 98%. The entirety of the isolated RNA underwent reverse transcription, so expressed TCRB transcripts were sequenced. Using immunoSEQ multiplex PCR, the repertoire was profiled, and TCRdb retains in-frame clones only, with some absent. The sample carries a few hundred thousand clones, approximately 11% recorded once.

The material sequenced was central memory CD4+ T cells from blood. The V and J genes are TRBV27 and TRBJ2-4; a weak D match, TRBD1 (6 bases). The receptor was isolated from a man younger than 35 in good health. The CDR3 DNA reads as TGTGCCAGCAGTAGCCGGGACACACCAAACATTCAGTACTTC. Translated, it gives CASSSRDTPNIQYF.